This T cell receptor (beta chain) was recorded in a study of blood T cell repertoires in COVID-19. The overall study: T cells, B-cell-depleted T cells, or PBMCs provided the cDNA or gDNA that served as material.

Produced via immunoSEQ multiplex PCR; TCRdb's table is partial and in-frame only. The data show about 140,000 clones, with roughly four fifths seen just once and 1.5% to 2% held by the top ten. Up to 2 weeks before entering the study, exposed participants had met a COVID-19 case. CDR1 and CDR2 (germline): MNHEY, SVGAGI. The CDR3 runs 13 residues. V gave up 6 bases and J gave up 7 bases, with 13 bases separating them. Specimen: PBMCs or T cells enriched from blood (not recorded which). V is TRBV6-5 and J is TRBJ1-5; perhaps TRBD1 as D (5 bases). This clonotype originated in a woman aged 18-29 years who had been exposed to COVID-19. The CDR3 DNA sequence: TGTGCCAGCAGGGCAGGGATAGGCCAGCCCCAGCATTTT. This translates into CASRAGIGQPQHF.